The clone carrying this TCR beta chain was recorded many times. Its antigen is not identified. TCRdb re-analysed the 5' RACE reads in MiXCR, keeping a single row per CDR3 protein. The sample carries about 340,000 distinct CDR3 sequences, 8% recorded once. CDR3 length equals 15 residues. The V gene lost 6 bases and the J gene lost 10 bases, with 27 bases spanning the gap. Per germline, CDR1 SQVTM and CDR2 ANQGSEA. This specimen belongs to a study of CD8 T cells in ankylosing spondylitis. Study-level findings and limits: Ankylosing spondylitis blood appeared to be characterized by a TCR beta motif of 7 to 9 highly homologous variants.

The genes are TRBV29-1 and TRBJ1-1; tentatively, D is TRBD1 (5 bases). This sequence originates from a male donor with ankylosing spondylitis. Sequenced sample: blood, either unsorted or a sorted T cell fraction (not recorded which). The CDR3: CSVGKGGGGADVAFF. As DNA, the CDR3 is TGCAGCGTCGGAAAGGGAGGAGGTGGGGCCGACGTAGCTTTCTTT.